This TCR beta chain was observed in a study of blood T cell repertoires in COVID-19. Produced via immunoSEQ multiplex PCR; TCRdb's table is partial and in-frame only. The data show 70,000 to 75,000 clones, with about 80% seen just once and approximately 26% held by the top ten. The source of this sequence is a man aged 60 to 69 with active or convalescent COVID-19. The material sequenced was peripheral blood.

CDR3: CASSYPFLGRQGPSTDTQYF. CDR3 bases: TGCGCCAGTTCCTACCCCTTCCTAGGGAGGCAGGGACCTAGCACAGATACGCAGTATTTT. The chain recombines TRBV10-2 with TRBJ2-3; the D gene is possibly TRBD2 (6 bases). The germline CDR1 and CDR2 sequences are WSHSY and SAAADI. This CDR3 comprises 20 residues. V lost 9 bases and J 0 bases, leaving 31 bases between the germline ends.